These 22 T cell receptor beta chains were all obtained from the same sample, sequenced in a study of blood T cell repertoires in COVID-19. Sequenced by immunoSEQ multiplex PCR; TCRdb stores in-frame clones only, minus some. Found here are approximately 300,000 clones, around 90% of them singletons; the top ten hold roughly 2%. The sample comprised peripheral blood. The receptors come from a woman between 50 and 59 years old who had recovered from COVID-19.

The V call is TRBV24-1, the J call TRBJ2-1; TRBD1 aligns across 12 bases. The CDR3 totals 16 residues. Trimming cost V 4 bases and J 7 bases; bases outside gene matches: 7. Germline-derived CDR1 and CDR2 are KGHDR and SFDVKD. The CDR3 DNA reads TGTGCCACCAGTGAGCCCGGGACAGGGGGCAGGAATGAGCAGTTCTTC. The encoded protein is CATSEPGTGGRNEQFF.

This chain joins TRBV6-2 or TRBV6-3 and TRBJ1-4, with TRBD1 identical over 9 bases. Trimming took 5 bases from V and 8 from J; bases not matched to a gene: 6. The CDR3 loop spans 14 amino acids. From germline, CDR1 is MNHEY and CDR2 SVGEGT. The CDR3: CASSTGTGKEKLFF. CDR3 in DNA: TGTGCCAGCAGTACCGGGACAGGGAAAGAAAAACTGTTTTTT.

J is TRBJ2-5 and V is TRBV29-1; perhaps TRBD1 as D (5 bases). Germline CDR1 reads SQVTM; CDR2 reads ANQGSEA. V was cut by 4 bases and J by 1 base, with 7 bases left in between. CDR3 length: 12 residues. The CDR3 here is CSVGQFQETQYF. CDR3 in DNA: TGCAGCGTTGGACAGTTCCAAGAGACCCAGTACTTC.

This clone appeared a few times. V gene TRBV19 combines with J gene TRBJ2-1, with 7 nucleotides matching TRBD2. The CDR3 covers 17 residues. Per germline, CDR1 LNHDA and CDR2 SQIVND (reference sequence). Unmatched junction bases numbered 15, after V lost 0 bases and J lost 10 bases. The CDR3, as DNA: TGTGCCAGTAGTATAGAGCGGCGGGGGACCTCGATAGGGGAGCAGTTCTTC. This sequence encodes CASSIERRGTSIGEQFF.

The chain is built from TRBV15 and TRBJ2-7; D may be TRBD2 (6 bases). This CDR3 spans 13 amino acids. The ends were cut back, 5 bases at V and 6 bases at J, with 14 bases in the middle. Germline V gives CDR1 LNHNV, CDR2 YYDKDF (reference sequence). CDR3 loop: CATSSRLEAEQYF. CDR3 in DNA: TGTGCCACCAGCTCCAGACTAGAGGCCGAGCAGTACTTC.

V usage is TRBV4-3 and J usage is TRBJ2-7; D might be TRBD2 (5 bases). CDR1 is LGHNA and CDR2 is YSLEER in the germline V gene. This CDR3 spans 14 amino acids. The V and J ends lost 3 bases and 3 bases respectively, with 12 bases between them. CDR3 residues: CASSHGLGNYEQYF. The CDR3, as DNA: TGCGCCAGCAGCCACGGACTTGGAAACTACGAGCAGTACTTC.

The gene calls are TRBV6-5 and TRBJ1-2, with unresolved D. V was trimmed by 2 bases and J by 8 bases, leaving 12 bases between them. The CDR3 length is 13 residues. Germline values: CDR1 MNHEY, CDR2 SVGAGI. The CDR3 nucleotides read TGTGCCAGCAGTTACGGCGGCTATGGGGGCTACACCTTC. The encoded protein is CASSYGGYGGYTF.

The V gene is TRBV5-6, the J gene TRBJ2-6; D not certain. This CDR3 spans 15 amino acids. Between the trimmed V and J ends, which lost 2 bases and 0 bases, there was a span of 6 bases. Germline V gene data show CDR1 as SGHDT and CDR2 as YYEEEE. This chain's CDR3 is CASSLQPSGANVLTF. The DNA of the CDR3 is TGTGCCAGCAGCTTACAGCCCTCTGGGGCCAACGTCCTGACTTTC.

This sequence joins TRBV7-9 and TRBJ1-2; D might be TRBD1 (5 bases). This CDR3 comprises 13 residues. Per the germline V gene, CDR1 is SEHNR and CDR2 is FQNEAQ (reference sequence). The ends were cut back, 5 bases at V and 6 bases at J, with 13 bases in the middle. The CDR3 DNA sequence: TGTGCCAGCAGCAAAAACCCAGGGAATGGCTACACCTTC. It is translated as CASSKNPGNGYTF.

The rearrangement links TRBV9 to TRBJ1-1, with 12 bases fitting TRBD1. Unmatched junction bases numbered 7, after V lost 4 bases and J lost 3 bases. The CDR3 runs to 16 residues. Per germline, CDR1 SGDLS and CDR2 YYNGEE. CDR3 sequence: CASSRSRDRGHTEAFF. CDR3 nucleotide sequence: TGTGCCAGCAGCCGCAGCCGGGACAGGGGGCACACTGAAGCTTTCTTT.

The J gene is TRBJ1-2, the V gene TRBV21-1; the DNA was not compared with TRBD1, the D call given in the table. TRBV21-1 is a pseudogene. This CDR3 spans 15 amino acids. The CDR3 DNA follows: TGTGCCAGCTGCAAACTGGGACAGGGGGACTATGGCTACACCTTC. It specifies CASCKLGQGDYGYTF.

The rearrangement joins TRBV28 to TRBJ1-5; 9 bases map to TRBD1. Unmatched junction bases numbered 11, after V lost 4 bases and J lost 4 bases. The CDR3 extends over 17 amino acids. CDR1 is MDHEN, CDR2 SYDVKM, per germline. The CDR3 region has the DNA TGTGCCAGCAGTTCATACGGACAGGGGATACTTAATCAGCCCCAGCATTTT. Amino acids: CASSSYGQGILNQPQHF.

The chain carries TRBV12-5 and TRBJ2-2; D is possibly TRBD2 (6 bases). CDR1 and CDR2 (germline): LGHNT, FRNRAP. V was pared by 6 bases and J by 1 base, with 9 bases between. The CDR3 covers 14 residues. In nucleotides, the CDR3 is TGTGCTAGTGGCTTCGGGGGGAACACCGGGGAGCTGTTTTTT. Translation gives CASGFGGNTGELFF. Combining the CDR3 with reference TRBV12-5 and TRBJ2-2 gives the whole variable domain DARVTQTPRHKVTEMGQEVTMRCQPILGHNTVFWYRQTMMQGLELLAYFRNRAPLDDSGMPKDRFSAEMPDATLATLKIQPSEPRDSAVYFCASGFGGNTGELFFGEGSRLTVL.

The chain employs TRBV18 and TRBJ2-5; 7 bases match TRBD2. CDR3 length: 15 amino acids. Germline CDR1 is KGHSH and CDR2 is LQKENI. The ends lost 0 bases at V and 5 bases at J; junction bases unmatched: 6. For the CDR3, the DNA is TGTGCCAGCTCACCACCGTTGGGGAGGGGTGAGACCCAGTACTTC. It encodes CASSPPLGRGETQYF.

The rearrangement links TRBV12-3 or TRBV12-4 to TRBJ2-1, with D perhaps TRBD2 (5 bases). Trimming left V 7 bases short and J 0 bases short, with 7 bases between. CDR3 length: 13 residues. The CDR3 reads CASNRGSYNEQFF. The CDR3, as DNA: TGTGCCAGCAACCGGGGCTCCTACAATGAGCAGTTCTTC.

This clone was detected only a few times. V and J are TRBV18 and TRBJ1-3; weak D call: TRBD1 (5 bases). Trimming pared 4 bases from V and 1 base from J, leaving 17 bases between. CDR1 and CDR2 from the germline V gene are KGHSH and LQKENI. This CDR3 has 17 amino acids. The CDR3 sequence: CASSRAGAGPSGNTIYF. The CDR3, as DNA: TGTGCCAGCTCACGGGCTGGGGCAGGTCCTTCTGGAAACACCATATATTTT.

The chain recombines TRBV6-2 or TRBV6-3 with TRBJ2-2; D perhaps matches TRBD2 (6 bases). CDR1 and CDR2 from the germline V gene are MNHEY and SVGEGT. V was trimmed by 3 bases and J by 11 bases, leaving 10 bases between them. The CDR3 is 12 amino acids. The CDR3 here is CASSYFGGELFF. The CDR3 DNA sequence: TGTGCCAGCAGTTATTTCGGGGGAGAGCTGTTTTTT.

V is TRBV18 and J is TRBJ1-3, with D uncertain. V dropped 0 bases and J dropped 0 bases, with 9 bases sitting between them. The germline gives CDR1 KGHSH, CDR2 LQKENI. The CDR3 is 16 residues long. CDR3 region: CASSPPYGSSGNTIYF. DNA of the CDR3: TGTGCCAGCTCACCACCGTATGGGAGCTCTGGAAACACCATATATTTT.

The genes are TRBV19 and TRBJ1-1; TRBD1 matches at 10 bases. The CDR3 totals 16 residues. V gave up 10 bases and J gave up 2 bases; unmatched junction bases: 13. Germline CDR1 LNHDA, CDR2 SQIVND (reference sequence). The CDR3 here is CATQRGTGDPNTEAFF. In nucleotides, the CDR3 is TGTGCCACCCAACGGGGGACAGGGGACCCCAACACTGAAGCTTTCTTT.

The table lists this clone with a count of one. The V and J genes are TRBV9 and TRBJ2-1; 14 nucleotides line up with TRBD2. Trimming removed 4 bases from V and 3 bases from J; junction bases left unmatched: 3. CDR3 size: 16 residues. The V gene's germline CDR1 is SGDLS and CDR2 YYNGEE. CDR3 nucleotides: TGTGCCAGCAGCCGACTAGCGGGGGGGCTCTACAATGAGCAGTTCTTC. Translating gives CASSRLAGGLYNEQFF.

As regards this clone: This CDR3 is also generated by other DNA sequences in the sample. The genes are TRBV7-9 and TRBJ2-5, with 13 bases aligning to TRBD2. Germline CDR1 SEHNR, CDR2 FQNEAQ (reference sequence). The V gene end was trimmed by 4 bases and the J gene end by 2 bases; junction bases not matched to a gene: 1. The CDR3 covers 15 residues. CDR3 protein: CASSSLAGGQETQYF. The CDR3 nucleotides read TGTGCCAGCAGCTCACTAGCGGGGGGGCAAGAGACCCAGTACTTC. Full variable domain (remainder filled in from reference TRBV7-9 and TRBJ2-5): DTGVSQNPRHKITKRGQNVTFRCDPISEHNRLYWYRQTLGQGPEFLTYFQNEAQLEKSRLLSDRFSAERPKGSFSTLEIQRTEQGDSAMYLCASSSLAGGQETQYFGPGTRLLVL.

The chain employs TRBV6-5 and TRBJ1-5; D possibly corresponds to TRBD1 (5 bases). The ends were cut back, 4 bases at V and 3 bases at J, with 13 bases in the middle. CDR1 and CDR2 from the germline V gene are MNHEY and SVGAGI. The CDR3 sequence is 15 residues long. The CDR3 DNA reads TGTGCCAGCAGTTCCACAGGATACCCCAATCAGCCCCAGCATTTT. Translation: CASSSTGYPNQPQHF.